Presented here are 10 T cell receptor beta chains from one specimen sequenced in a study of blood T cells in healthy people across ages. A J-beta primer mix and a sample-barcoded 5' primer were used in a second PCR of about 7 to 11 cycles. Using its own MiXCR run on the 5' RACE reads, TCRdb lists one record per CDR3 protein. The sample lists 1.5 million to 2 million distinct CDR3 sequences; over 25% were seen once. The material sequenced was blood. The receptors were sampled from a woman aged 30 to 39 in good health.

The CDR3: CASSLTGAVEAFF. In DNA, the CDR3 is TGTGCCAGCAGCTTAACAGGGGCCGTTGAAGCTTTCTTT. This chain connects TRBV7-2 to TRBJ1-1, with 7 bases that match TRBD1. Germline CDR1 is SGHTA and CDR2 is FQGNSA. Trimming took 2 bases from V and 7 from J; bases not matched to a gene: 4. The CDR3 runs to 13 residues.

A remark on this clonotype: A much larger clone differs by one base, so this may be a read error. This likely comes from a read error, as the CDR3 has no conserved phenylalanine or tryptophan at its end. This sequence joins TRBV4-1 and TRBJ2-5; D is undetermined. Trimming stripped 4 bases from V and 3 bases from J, with 12 bases between. CDR1 MGHRA and CDR2 YSYEKL come from the germline V gene. CDR3 length: 14 amino acids. Here the CDR3 DNA reads TGCGCCAGCAGCCCCAAGGGCGGAGAAGAGACCCAGTACCTC. Translating it yields CASSPKGGEETQYL.

This clonotype is a singleton in its sample. The chain has TRBV14 and TRBJ2-1; no clear D. CDR1 and CDR2 from the germline V gene are SGHDN and FVKESK. The CDR3 covers 14 residues. The V and J ends lost 4 bases and 0 bases respectively, with 7 bases between them. CDR3 in amino acids: CASSRAFSYNEQFF. CDR3 bases: TGTGCCAGCAGCCGGGCTTTCTCCTACAATGAGCAGTTCTTC.

This chain connects TRBV7-9 to TRBJ2-7; TRBD2 might be the D (5 bases). Germline assignment: CDR1 SEHNR and CDR2 FQNEAQ (reference sequence). V lost 0 bases and J lost 3, with 15 bases in between. There are 16 residues in the CDR3. CDR3 amino acids: CASSLAETTTRYEQYF. The CDR3 DNA sequence: TGTGCCAGCAGCTTAGCGGAGACGACTACGCGCTACGAGCAGTACTTC.

For this clonotype: A read error may account for a junction end that differs from germline. The chain has TRBV6-5 and TRBJ2-1, with TRBD1 matching over 8 bases. Germline-derived CDR1 and CDR2 are MNHEY and SVGAGI. The CDR3 runs 14 residues. The CDR3 spells CASSWTGPYNKQFF. As DNA, the CDR3 is TGTGCCAGCAGCTGGACAGGGCCTTACAATAAGCAGTTCTTC.

Notes on this clonotype: Its ends do not fully match the called genes, so a read error is possible. The chain employs TRBV28 and TRBJ1-5; D unresolved. Germline V gene data show CDR1 as MDHEN and CDR2 as SYDVKM. The length of the CDR3 is 16 residues. CDR3 in DNA: TGTGCCAGCAGTTTCATGTCAGATTCTAGCAATCAGCCTCAGCATTTT. It yields the protein CASSFMSDSSNQPQHF.

The chain has TRBV4-1 and TRBJ1-4; D possibly corresponds to TRBD1 (5 bases). This CDR3 is built from 14 residues. V shed 3 bases and J shed 3 bases, with 8 bases lying between them. Germline V CDR1 and CDR2: MGHRA, YSYEKL. The CDR3 sequence is CASSHGGSNEKLFF. The CDR3, as DNA: TGCGCCAGCAGCCACGGGGGTTCTAATGAAAAACTGTTTTTT.

The rearrangement uses TRBV4-1 and TRBJ2-3; 13 nucleotides line up with TRBD2. This CDR3 has 19 residues. Unmatched junction bases numbered 9, after V lost 2 bases and J lost 1 base. Germline V lookup: CDR1 MGHRA, CDR2 YSYEKL. This CDR3 reads CASSQKPRGLAGGTDTQYF. Written as DNA, the CDR3 is TGCGCCAGCAGCCAAAAGCCCCGAGGACTAGCGGGGGGCACAGATACGCAGTATTTT.

As regards this clonotype: The junction and the germline gene differ at one end; a read error may be behind it. V and J are TRBV7-3 and TRBJ2-3; 11 nucleotides line up with TRBD2. Looked up from germline, CDR1 is SGHTA and CDR2 is FQGTGA. CDR3 length: 16 amino acids. Written as DNA, the CDR3 is TGTGCCGGCAGCCAACTAGCGGGGGCGAACACAGATACGCAGTATTTT. Amino acids: CAGSQLAGANTDTQYF.

Details on this clonotype: Given a much more abundant clone one base away, this may be a read error. The chain recombines TRBV12-3 or TRBV12-4 with TRBJ1-2; no clear D gene. The CDR3 spans 16 residues. This CDR3 reads CASSPPGSQANYGHTF. The CDR3, as DNA: TGTGCCAGCAGCCCACCCGGGTCACAAGCTAACTATGGCCACACCTTC.